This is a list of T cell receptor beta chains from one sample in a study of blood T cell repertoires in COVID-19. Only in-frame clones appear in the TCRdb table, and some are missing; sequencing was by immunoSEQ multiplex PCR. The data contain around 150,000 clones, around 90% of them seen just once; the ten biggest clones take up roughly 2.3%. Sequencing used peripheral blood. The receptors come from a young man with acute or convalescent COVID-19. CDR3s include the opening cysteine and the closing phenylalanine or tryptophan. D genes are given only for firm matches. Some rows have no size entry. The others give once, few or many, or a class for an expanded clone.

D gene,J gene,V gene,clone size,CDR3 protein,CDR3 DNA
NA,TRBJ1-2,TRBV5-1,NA,CASSNRANYGYTF,TGCGCCAGCAGTAACAGGGCGAATTATGGCTACACCTTC
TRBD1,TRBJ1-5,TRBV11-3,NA,CASSFSGQRGGNQPQHF,TGTGCCAGCAGCTTTTCGGGACAGAGAGGGGGCAATCAGCCCCAGCATTTT
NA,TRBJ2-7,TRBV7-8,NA,CASSRVETYEQYF,TGTGCCAGCAGCCGAGTAGAGACCTACGAGCAGTACTTC
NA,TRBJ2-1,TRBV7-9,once,CASSPRQIGTYNEQFF,TGTGCCAGCAGCCCCCGACAGATAGGAACCTACAATGAGCAGTTCTTC
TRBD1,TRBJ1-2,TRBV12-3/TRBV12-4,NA,CASSSGQGRGYTF,TGTGCCAGCAGTTCGGGACAGGGGAGGGGCTACACCTTC
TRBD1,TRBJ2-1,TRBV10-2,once,CASRTVEGASGLFF,TGCGCCAGCAGGACGGTAGAGGGGGCCTCGGGTCTGTTCTTC
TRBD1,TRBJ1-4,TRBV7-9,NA,CASSLSTGGEKLFF,TGTGCCAGCAGCTTATCTACAGGGGGTGAAAAACTGTTTTTT
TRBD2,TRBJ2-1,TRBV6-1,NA,CASSEAGGGLAVYNEQFF,TGTGCCAGCAGTGAAGCGGGGGGGGGACTAGCGGTATACAATGAGCAGTTCTTC
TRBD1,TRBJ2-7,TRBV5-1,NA,CASSLAGQQTYEQYF,TGCGCCAGCAGCTTGGCGGGACAGCAAACCTACGAGCAGTACTTC
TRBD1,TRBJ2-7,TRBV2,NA,CASCVFRGSPEQYF,TGTGCCAGCTGCGTCTTCAGGGGGTCCCCCGAGCAGTACTTC
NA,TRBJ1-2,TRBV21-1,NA,CASSKTGQTTFRNYGYTF,TGTGCCAGCAGCAAAACGGGACAGACGACGTTTCGAAACTATGGCTACACCTTC
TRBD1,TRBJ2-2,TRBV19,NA,CASSIRQGAENTGELFF,TGTGCCAGTAGTATCCGCCAGGGGGCTGAGAACACCGGGGAGCTGTTTTTT
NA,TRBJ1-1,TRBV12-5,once,CASGLVPNTEAFF,TGTGCTAGTGGTTTGGTTCCAAACACTGAAGCTTTCTTT
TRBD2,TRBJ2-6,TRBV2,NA,CALGGGHSSSGANVLTF,TGTGCCCTCGGGGGGGGACACTCTAGCTCTGGGGCCAACGTCCTGACTTTC
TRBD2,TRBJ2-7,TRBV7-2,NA,CASSLDLAGAYEQYF,TGTGCCAGCAGCTTAGACCTAGCGGGCGCTTACGAGCAGTACTTC
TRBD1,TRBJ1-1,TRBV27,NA,CASRAGTGNTEAFF,TGTGCCAGCAGAGCCGGGACAGGGAACACTGAAGCTTTCTTT
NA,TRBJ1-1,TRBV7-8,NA,CASSPRTENTEAFF,TGTGCCAGCAGCCCACGGACAGAGAACACTGAAGCTTTCTTT
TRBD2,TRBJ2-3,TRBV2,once,CAIATSGPTDTQYF,TGTGCCATCGCGACTAGCGGACCGACAGATACGCAGTATTTT
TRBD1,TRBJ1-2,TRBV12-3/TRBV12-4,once,CASTLTGAGGYTF,TGTGCCAGCACCCTGACAGGGGCGGGGGGCTACACCTTC
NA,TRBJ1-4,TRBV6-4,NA,CASSESGGEKLFF,TGTGCCAGCAGTGAATCGGGAGGTGAAAAACTGTTTTTT